A selection of T cell receptor beta chains follows, all from one sample in a study of T-cell memory formation after mild COVID-19. TCRdb independently ran MiXCR on the 5' RACE reads; one entry per CDR3 protein. This repertoire shows approximately 350,000 distinct CDR3 sequences, 25% to 30% found once; its top ten account for approximately 13%. The sequencing input was PBMCs or a T cell subset sorted from them (not recorded which). The receptors shown here come from an adult woman who had mild COVID-19 (a few samples of this study predate the infection). Cell type and time point are not known. Both conserved end residues are part of each CDR3. Each record gives: J gene, D gene, clone size, V gene, CDR3 protein, CDR3 DNA. D genes are given only for firm matches. Size tells how often a clone was seen (once, few, many) or the class of an expanded clone, and some rows leave it out.

J: TRBJ2-1
D: TRBD2
size: -
V: TRBV11-2
CDR3: CASSLDQLAVHNEQFF
DNA: TGTGCCAGCAGCTTAGATCAACTAGCGGTTCACAATGAGCAGTTCTTC

J: TRBJ2-7
D: TRBD2
size: -
V: TRBV12-3/TRBV12-4
CDR3: CASSALQTSGTTYEQYF
DNA: TGTGCCAGCAGTGCCCTCCAGACTAGCGGGACTACCTACGAGCAGTACTTC

J: TRBJ1-1
D: -
size: many
V: TRBV6-2/TRBV6-3
CDR3: CASSYLQNTEAFF
DNA: TGTGCCAGCAGTTACTTGCAGAACACTGAAGCTTTCTTT

J: TRBJ1-4
D: -
size: few
V: TRBV5-6
CDR3: CASSLTGAANEKLFF
DNA: TGTGCCAGCAGCTTGACGGGGGCGGCTAATGAAAAACTGTTTTTT

J: TRBJ2-3
D: -
size: few
V: TRBV7-9
CDR3: CASSLAGWRDTQYF
DNA: TGTGCCAGCAGCTTAGCCGGGTGGAGAGATACGCAGTATTTT

J: TRBJ1-1
D: -
size: -
V: TRBV5-1
CDR3: CASSLAEGQGTEAFF
DNA: TGCGCCAGCAGCTTGGCCGAGGGCCAGGGCACTGAAGCTTTCTTT

J: TRBJ2-3
D: -
size: many
V: TRBV4-1
CDR3: CASTTKRDRTTDTQYF
DNA: TGCGCCAGCACCACCAAGAGAGACAGGACCACAGATACGCAGTATTTT

J: TRBJ2-1
D: -
size: -
V: TRBV30
CDR3: CAWSVPAGRYNEQFF
DNA: TGTGCCTGGAGTGTACCTGCGGGACGGTACAATGAGCAGTTCTTC

J: TRBJ2-3
D: -
size: -
V: TRBV15
CDR3: CATSKAGASTDTQYF
DNA: TGTGCCACCAGCAAGGCAGGGGCTAGCACAGATACGCAGTATTTT

J: TRBJ1-5
D: -
size: -
V: TRBV7-2
CDR3: CASSLVEGFGPQHF
DNA: TGTGCCAGCAGCTTAGTCGAGGGGTTTGGGCCCCAGCATTTT